A selection of T cell receptor beta chains follows, all from one sample in a study of blood T cell repertoires in COVID-19. Method: immunoSEQ multiplex PCR; TCRdb's copy keeps in-frame clones and lacks some. The profile covers over 100,000 clones, with roughly 90% appearing a single time and more than 1.5% taken by the ten largest. Sample: peripheral blood. These receptors were obtained from a woman in her forties or fifties with COVID-19, enrolled during active disease. The CDR3 runs from the conserved cysteine through the conserved F or W. The order of the fields is J gene, D gene, V gene, clone size, CDR3 protein, CDR3 DNA. The D gene is left open where the match is weak. Size tells how often a clone was seen (once, few, many) or the class of an expanded clone, and some rows leave it out.

TRBJ2-7	TRBD2	TRBV9	-	CASSIGVSGGYEQYF	TGTGCCAGCTCCATAGGGGTTAGCGGGGGTTACGAGCAGTACTTC
TRBJ2-7	TRBD1	TRBV15	-	CATSRDVGTGHSYEQYF	TGTGCCACCAGCAGAGATGTGGGGACAGGGCACTCCTACGAGCAGTACTTC
TRBJ1-5	TRBD1	TRBV10-3	-	CAISESLGTGGQPQHF	TGTGCCATCAGTGAGTCGTTGGGGACAGGGGGTCAGCCCCAGCATTTT
TRBJ1-3	-	TRBV5-1	few	CASSLGGKSGNTIYF	TGCGCCAGCAGCTTGGGAGGGAAAAGTGGAAACACCATATATTTT
TRBJ1-2	-	TRBV30	-	CAWLMTGNYGYTF	TGTGCCTGGTTAATGACAGGAAACTATGGCTACACCTTC
TRBJ2-2	-	TRBV15	-	CATSRPDFPGELFF	TGTGCCACCAGCAGACCGGACTTCCCAGGGGAGCTGTTTTTT
TRBJ1-2	-	TRBV6-6	-	CASSLRQINYGYTF	TGTGCCAGCAGTTTGCGACAGATTAACTATGGCTACACCTTC
TRBJ1-1	-	TRBV27	-	CASREEHAGGTEAFF	TGTGCCAGCAGGGAGGAACACGCAGGAGGCACTGAAGCTTTCTTT
TRBJ1-2	TRBD1	TRBV6-1	-	CASSDRQGSGYTF	TGTGCCAGCAGTGACCGACAGGGAAGTGGCTACACCTTC
TRBJ1-2	TRBD1	TRBV7-3	-	CASSPGQGFYGYTF	TGTGCCAGCAGCCCCGGACAGGGCTTTTATGGCTACACCTTC
TRBJ2-2	-	TRBV11-3	-	CASSSYSGLNTGELFF	TGTGCCAGCAGCTCCTATAGCGGTCTGAACACCGGGGAGCTGTTTTTT
TRBJ2-4	TRBD2	TRBV15	-	CATSGRLTSGGARAKNIQYF	TGTGCCACCAGCGGACGTCTAACTAGCGGGGGGGCCCGGGCCAAAAACATTCAGTACTTC
TRBJ1-2	-	TRBV30	-	CAWSGTGSFHGYTF	TGTGCCTGGAGTGGCACAGGGAGTTTTCATGGCTACACCTTC
TRBJ1-2	-	TRBV24-1	-	CATSDLAGGYTF	TGTGCCACCAGTGATCTTGCAGGGGGCTACACCTTC
TRBJ1-2	-	TRBV27	-	CASSLNPPGLSGGYTF	TGTGCCAGCAGTTTAAACCCCCCGGGACTATCCGGGGGCTACACCTTC
TRBJ1-5	-	TRBV9	-	CASSLGGLNQPQHF	TGTGCCAGCAGCCTGGGAGGCCTCAATCAGCCCCAGCATTTT
TRBJ1-1	-	TRBV11-3	-	CASSVWRLNTEAFF	TGTGCCAGCAGCGTCTGGAGGCTGAACACTGAAGCTTTCTTT
TRBJ2-1	-	TRBV25-1	-	CASSEPLHDRKHEQFF	TGTGCCAGCAGTGAACCCCTTCATGACAGGAAGCATGAGCAGTTCTTC
TRBJ1-2	-	TRBV19	-	CASSISAGDYGYTF	TGTGCCAGTAGTATTTCGGCCGGAGACTATGGCTACACCTTC
TRBJ2-2	TRBD1	TRBV19	-	CASRGQGLGLSTGELFF	TGTGCCAGTAGGGGACAGGGGTTGGGCCTTAGCACCGGGGAGCTGTTTTTT
TRBJ2-2	TRBD2	TRBV11-2	-	CASSLSWRGGTGELFF	TGTGCCAGCAGCTTATCGTGGCGGGGGGGCACCGGGGAGCTGTTTTTT
TRBJ1-2	TRBD1	TRBV5-1	-	CASSSTGTGMGYTF	TGCGCCAGCAGCTCTACCGGGACAGGGATGGGCTACACCTTC
TRBJ1-1	-	TRBV11-2	-	CASGRDSAFF	TGTGCCAGCGGAAGGGACTCGGCTTTCTTT
TRBJ1-4	-	TRBV6-1	-	CASSEANGGKLFF	TGTGCCAGCAGTGAAGCGAATGGAGGGAAACTGTTTTTT
TRBJ2-2	TRBD2	TRBV7-3	-	CASTSGVNTGELFF	TGTGCCAGCACTAGCGGGGTGAACACCGGGGAGCTGTTTTTT
TRBJ1-2	-	TRBV2	once	CASRETLYGYTF	TGTGCCAGCAGAGAGACACTCTATGGCTACACCTTC
TRBJ2-5	-	TRBV6-1	-	CASSEGSFRVSETQYF	TGTGCCAGCAGTGAGGGCAGCTTTCGAGTATCGGAGACCCAGTACTTC
TRBJ2-3	-	TRBV9	-	CASSVESSRTDTQYF	TGTGCCAGCAGCGTAGAGTCTAGCCGCACAGATACGCAGTATTTT
TRBJ1-2	-	TRBV30	once	CAWSVRQGMLSNYGYTF	TGTGCCTGGAGTGTAAGGCAGGGTATGCTATCTAACTATGGCTACACCTTC
TRBJ1-5	TRBD1	TRBV5-6	-	CASSSQGAGAMWNQPQHF	TGTGCCAGCAGCTCACAGGGGGCTGGGGCGATGTGGAATCAGCCCCAGCATTTT
TRBJ2-7	-	TRBV7-9	-	CASSLAQRPYEQYF	TGTGCCAGCAGCTTAGCCCAGCGACCCTACGAGCAGTACTTC
TRBJ1-2	-	TRBV14	-	CASSQVQGYGYTF	TGTGCCAGCAGCCAAGTCCAGGGGTACGGCTACACCTTC
TRBJ2-5	-	TRBV28	-	CASSSFAEGAGRETQYF	TGTGCCAGCAGTTCCTTTGCGGAGGGCGCGGGGCGAGAGACCCAGTACTTC
TRBJ1-2	TRBD1	TRBV28	-	CASSLPGQGQSDTF	TGTGCCAGCAGTTTACCCGGACAGGGTCAAAGCGACACCTTC
TRBJ1-3	-	TRBV6-5	few	CASGMRRAIYF	TGTGCCAGCGGCATGCGGAGGGCCATATATTTT
TRBJ1-1	-	TRBV11-2	-	CASSLVVATEAFF	TGTGCCAGCAGCTTGGTTGTGGCCACTGAAGCTTTCTTT
TRBJ1-2	-	TRBV5-5	-	CASSLEAGVGGYGYTF	TGTGCCAGCAGCTTGGAGGCAGGGGTTGGTGGCTATGGCTACACCTTC